This T cell receptor beta chain was recovered during a study of blood T cell repertoires in COVID-19. About the research overall: The United States, Italy and Spain supplied acute and convalescent COVID-19 samples. PBMCs, B-cell-depleted T cells, or T cells were the source of the cDNA or gDNA that made up the material.

Source study methods: Amplified reference gene primers provided the basis for estimating nucleated cell counts. Measured with immunoSEQ multiplex PCR; TCRdb has only the in-frame clones, and not every one. Clone size and the V and J calls come from that table; the DNA yielded D and trimming. The repertoire includes fewer than 25,000 clones, 89% of them detected once, and less than 20% sits in the top ten. V gave up 2 bases and J gave up 2 bases; unmatched junction bases: 5. Germline V lookup: CDR1 LGHDT, CDR2 YNNKEL (reference sequence). This CDR3 spans 16 amino acids. The V call is TRBV3-1 (or the pseudogene TRBV3-2), the J call TRBJ2-3, with 9 bases fitting TRBD1. Sequencing input: peripheral blood. The clonotype originates from a human donor in a cohort sampled during active COVID-19. CDR3 region: CASSQTGTGSTDTQYF. CDR3 nucleotides: TGTGCCAGCAGCCAAACCGGGACAGGGTCCACAGATACGCAGTATTTT.